The present T cell receptor beta chain was sequenced within a study of T cells in Graves' hyperthyroidism and ophthalmopathy. Those patients with uncontrolled infection, other autoimmune disease, pregnancy or lactation were excluded. Diagnoses rested on clinical symptoms, serum thyroxine and TRAb, thyroid ultrasound and orbital computed tomography. The V gene end was trimmed by 0 bases and the J gene end by 6 bases; junction bases not matched to a gene: 17. This CDR3 has 17 residues. Germline CDR1 reads DFQATT; CDR2 reads SNEGSKA (reference sequence). Template material for amplifying TCR beta CDR3 regions consisted of RNA transcripts. TCR CDR3 underwent first-round RT-PCR with the HTBI primer set. TCRdb used MiXCR to reprocess the multiplex PCR reads, holding one entry per CDR3 protein. The sample has over 250,000 distinct CDR3 sequences; around 22% are singletons.

The sequence was collected from a man younger than 40 with Graves' ophthalmopathy. The source material was blood. The genes are TRBV20-1 and TRBJ2-7, with 7 bases fitting TRBD2. The CDR3 nucleotides are TGCAGTGCTAGAGACCCCTCATCGAACGGGAGGAGCTCCGAGCAGTACTTC. It specifies CSARDPSSNGRSSEQYF.